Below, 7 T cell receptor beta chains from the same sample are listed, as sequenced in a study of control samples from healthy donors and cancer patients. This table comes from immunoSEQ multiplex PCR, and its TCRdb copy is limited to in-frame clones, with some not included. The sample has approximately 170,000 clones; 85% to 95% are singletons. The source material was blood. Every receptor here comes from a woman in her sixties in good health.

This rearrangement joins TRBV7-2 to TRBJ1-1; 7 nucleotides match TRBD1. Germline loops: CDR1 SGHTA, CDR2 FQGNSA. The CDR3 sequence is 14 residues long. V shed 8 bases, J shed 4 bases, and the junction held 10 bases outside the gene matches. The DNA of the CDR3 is TGTGCCAGCTCCTCAGGGGGGCCGGTCACTGAAGCTTTCTTT. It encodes CASSSGGPVTEAFF.

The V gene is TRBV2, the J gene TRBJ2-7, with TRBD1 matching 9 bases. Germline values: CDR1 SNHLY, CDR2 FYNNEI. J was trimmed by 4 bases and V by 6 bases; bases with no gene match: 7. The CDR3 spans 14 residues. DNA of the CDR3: TGTGCCAGCAGATGGACAGGGGATTCTTACGAGCAGTACTTC. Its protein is CASRWTGDSYEQYF.

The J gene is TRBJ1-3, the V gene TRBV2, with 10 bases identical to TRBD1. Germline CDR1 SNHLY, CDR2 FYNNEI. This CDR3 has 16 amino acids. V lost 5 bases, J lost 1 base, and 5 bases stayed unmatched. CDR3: CASSLAGQGSGNTIYF. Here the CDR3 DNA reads TGTGCCAGCAGTCTCGCGGGACAGGGGTCTGGAAACACCATATATTTT.

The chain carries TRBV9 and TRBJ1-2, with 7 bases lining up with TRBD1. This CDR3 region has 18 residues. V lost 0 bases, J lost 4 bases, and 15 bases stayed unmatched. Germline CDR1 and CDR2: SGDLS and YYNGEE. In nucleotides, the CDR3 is TGTGCCAGCAGCGTAGCCGGATCGGCAGGGGGTAGTTTCTATGGCTACACCTTC. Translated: CASSVAGSAGGSFYGYTF.

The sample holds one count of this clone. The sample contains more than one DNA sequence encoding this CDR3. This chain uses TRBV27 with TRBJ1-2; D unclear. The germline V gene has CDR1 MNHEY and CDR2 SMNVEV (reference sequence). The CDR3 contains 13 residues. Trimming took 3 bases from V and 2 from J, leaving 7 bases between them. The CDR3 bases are TGTGCCAGCAGTTTTCGGGGAAACTATGGCTACACCTTC. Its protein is CASSFRGNYGYTF.

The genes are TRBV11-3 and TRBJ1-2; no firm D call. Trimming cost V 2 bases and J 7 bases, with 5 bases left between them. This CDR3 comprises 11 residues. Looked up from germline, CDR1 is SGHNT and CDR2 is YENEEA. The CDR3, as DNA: TGTGCCAGCAGCTTAATTGGTGGCTACACCTTC. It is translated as CASSLIGGYTF. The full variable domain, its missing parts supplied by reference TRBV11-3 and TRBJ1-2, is EAGVVQSPRYKIIEKKQPVAFWCNPISGHNTLYWYLQNLGQGPELLIRYENEEAVDDSQLPKDRFSAERLKGVDSTLKIQPAELGDSAVYLCASSLIGGYTFGSGTRLTVV.

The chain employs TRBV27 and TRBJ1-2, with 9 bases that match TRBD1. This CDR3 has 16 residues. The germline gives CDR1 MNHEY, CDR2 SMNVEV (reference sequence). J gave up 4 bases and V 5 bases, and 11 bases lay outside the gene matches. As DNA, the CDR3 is TGTGCCAGCAGTGCCAATTGGGACAGGGTCAGCTATGGCTACACCTTC. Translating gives CASSANWDRVSYGYTF.